The T cell receptor beta chain under discussion was sequenced for a study of T-cell reconstitution after alpha-beta-depleted transplantation in children. General study results and limits: Some patients' high day-60 TCRbeta diversity was attributed to recipient cells surviving conditioning. A year post-transplant, T-cell counts and diversity derived mostly from newly produced T cells. Expanded graft clones numbering several hundred reportedly gave rise to alpha-beta T cells about two months after transplant.

Comment on this clonotype: Its antigen is unknown.

Using unique molecular identifiers, the investigators prepared the TCRbeta library. TCRdb processed the PCR reads anew with MiXCR; each CDR3 protein has one entry. This table has some 26,000 distinct CDR3 sequences, roughly a sixth appearing once. Trimming pared 2 bases from V and 2 bases from J, leaving 13 bases between. The V gene's germline CDR1 is SQVTM and CDR2 ANQGSEA. CDR3 length equals 14 residues. The TCR was taken from a male patient aged 2 to 9 who had a stem cell transplant for acute lymphoblastic leukemia, so the T cells may come from the graft donor. The rearrangement uses TRBV29-1 and TRBJ2-7, with D possibly being TRBD2 (5 bases). This sample comprised PBMCs, mostly from graft donor cells, obtained 60 days after TCRalphabeta/CD19-depleted stem cell transplant. Here the CDR3 DNA reads TGCAGCGTTGAAATGGAGGACCGACCCTACGAGCAGTACTTC. Translated: CSVEMEDRPYEQYF.